A selection of T cell receptor beta chains follows, all from one sample in a study of post-analysis software for immune sequencing data. TCRdb itself ran the PCR reads through MiXCR, one entry per CDR3 protein. The sample holds hundreds of thousands of distinct CDR3 sequences, approximately 59% seen once. Sequencing input: blood. Every receptor here comes from a girl aged 2 to 10 with multiple sclerosis. Each CDR3 is given with its conserved first and last residue. D genes are given only for firm matches. A row's size may be missing; if present it is once, few, many or a size class.

D gene: NA; V gene: TRBV7-9; J gene: TRBJ2-3; clone size: NA; CDR3 protein: CASSSHGIRDTQYF; CDR3 DNA: TGTGCCAGCAGCTCTCACGGAATAAGGGATACGCAGTATTTT
D gene: TRBD2; V gene: TRBV29-1; J gene: TRBJ2-1; clone size: few; CDR3 protein: CSARGAGAFPPYNEQFF; CDR3 DNA: TGCAGCGCCCGGGGAGCGGGGGCCTTCCCACCTTACAATGAGCAGTTCTTC
D gene: NA; V gene: TRBV6-5; J gene: TRBJ1-2; clone size: NA; CDR3 protein: CASSNGGNYGYTF; CDR3 DNA: TGTGCCAGCAGTAACGGGGGCAACTATGGCTACACCTTC
D gene: NA; V gene: TRBV12-3/TRBV12-4; J gene: TRBJ2-4; clone size: NA; CDR3 protein: CASSTGVHLQYF; CDR3 DNA: TGTGCCAGCAGTACGGGGGTTCACCTTCAGTACTTC
D gene: NA; V gene: TRBV5-1; J gene: TRBJ2-3; clone size: NA; CDR3 protein: CASSLAGGSRDTQYF; CDR3 DNA: TGCGCCAGCAGCTTGGCAGGGGGGTCCAGGGATACGCAGTATTTT
D gene: TRBD2; V gene: TRBV3-1; J gene: TRBJ2-1; clone size: NA; CDR3 protein: CASSRGTTEQFF; CDR3 DNA: TGTGCCAGCAGCCGCGGGACTACCGAGCAGTTCTTC
D gene: NA; V gene: TRBV27; J gene: TRBJ1-6; clone size: NA; CDR3 protein: CASGTGYDSPLHF; CDR3 DNA: TGTGCCAGCGGAACAGGGTACGATTCACCCCTCCACTTT
D gene: NA; V gene: TRBV7-2; J gene: TRBJ1-5; clone size: NA; CDR3 protein: CASSKATVQPQHF; CDR3 DNA: TGTGCCAGCAGCAAGGCGACGGTTCAGCCCCAGCATTTT
D gene: NA; V gene: TRBV27; J gene: TRBJ2-7; clone size: few; CDR3 protein: CASSLNSHNEQYF; CDR3 DNA: TGTGCCAGCAGTTTAAACTCACACAATGAGCAGTACTTC
D gene: NA; V gene: TRBV18; J gene: TRBJ1-1; clone size: few; CDR3 protein: CASSPEGQRPNTEAFF; CDR3 DNA: TGTGCCAGCTCACCAGAGGGCCAGCGGCCGAACACTGAAGCTTTCTTT
D gene: NA; V gene: TRBV12-5; J gene: TRBJ2-1; clone size: NA; CDR3 protein: CASGNSTGSNEQFF; CDR3 DNA: TGTGCTAGTGGAAATTCAACAGGGTCGAATGAGCAGTTCTTC
D gene: TRBD1; V gene: TRBV29-1; J gene: TRBJ2-7; clone size: NA; CDR3 protein: CRDVRNSGTGGYEQYF; CDR3 DNA: TGCAGAGACGTTCGTAATTCCGGGACAGGGGGCTACGAGCAGTACTTC
D gene: NA; V gene: TRBV11-3; J gene: TRBJ2-1; clone size: NA; CDR3 protein: CASSPRGAPSSYNEQFF; CDR3 DNA: TGTGCCAGCAGCCCGAGGGGGGCCCCGAGCTCCTACAATGAGCAGTTCTTC
D gene: NA; V gene: TRBV7-2; J gene: TRBJ2-5; clone size: NA; CDR3 protein: CASSLDRSDETQYF; CDR3 DNA: TGTGCCAGCAGCTTAGACAGGTCGGATGAGACCCAGTACTTC
D gene: NA; V gene: TRBV10-2; J gene: TRBJ2-1; clone size: NA; CDR3 protein: CASRDYPLDDEQFF; CDR3 DNA: TGCGCCAGCAGGGACTACCCCCTTGATGATGAGCAGTTCTTC
D gene: TRBD1; V gene: TRBV29-1; J gene: TRBJ2-2; clone size: NA; CDR3 protein: CSVKGQSNTGELFF; CDR3 DNA: TGCAGCGTCAAGGGACAGTCGAACACCGGGGAGCTGTTTTTT
D gene: TRBD1; V gene: TRBV9; J gene: TRBJ2-1; clone size: NA; CDR3 protein: CASSVGDRGDFSYNEQFF; CDR3 DNA: TGTGCCAGCAGCGTAGGAGACAGGGGGGATTTTTCCTACAATGAGCAGTTCTTC
D gene: NA; V gene: TRBV5-1; J gene: TRBJ2-5; clone size: few; CDR3 protein: CASSKDADLQETQYF; CDR3 DNA: TGCGCCAGCAGCAAGGACGCGGACCTTCAAGAGACCCAGTACTTC
D gene: NA; V gene: TRBV18; J gene: TRBJ2-5; clone size: NA; CDR3 protein: CASSQLPGRIQETQYF; CDR3 DNA: TGTGCCAGCTCACAACTACCGGGACGGATTCAAGAGACCCAGTACTTC
D gene: NA; V gene: TRBV12-3/TRBV12-4; J gene: TRBJ2-5; clone size: few; CDR3 protein: CASSLFQGLETQYF; CDR3 DNA: TGTGCCAGCAGTTTATTTCAGGGGCTTGAGACCCAGTACTTC
D gene: NA; V gene: TRBV12-3/TRBV12-4; J gene: TRBJ2-5; clone size: NA; CDR3 protein: CASKLYGKETQYF; CDR3 DNA: TGTGCCAGCAAACTATACGGGAAAGAGACCCAGTACTTC
D gene: TRBD2; V gene: TRBV6-1; J gene: TRBJ2-3; clone size: NA; CDR3 protein: CAGWEGSTDTQYF; CDR3 DNA: TGTGCCGGGTGGGAGGGAAGCACAGATACGCAGTATTTT
D gene: NA; V gene: TRBV7-9; J gene: TRBJ2-5; clone size: few; CDR3 protein: CASSSFSSEAQYF; CDR3 DNA: TGTGCCAGCAGTTCTTTTAGTAGTGAAGCGCAGTACTTC
D gene: TRBD2; V gene: TRBV10-3; J gene: TRBJ2-4; clone size: NA; CDR3 protein: CAISASGSSYGQYF; CDR3 DNA: TGTGCCATCAGTGCTAGCGGGAGCTCCTACGGGCAGTACTTC
D gene: NA; V gene: TRBV6-2/TRBV6-3; J gene: TRBJ2-3; clone size: few; CDR3 protein: CASSYPGGDGDTQYF; CDR3 DNA: TGTGCCAGCAGTTACCCGGGTGGGGATGGAGATACGCAGTATTTT
D gene: NA; V gene: TRBV27; J gene: TRBJ1-2; clone size: NA; CDR3 protein: CASSLNGRGYTF; CDR3 DNA: TGTGCCAGCAGTTTAAACGGGCGAGGCTACACCTTC
D gene: TRBD2; V gene: TRBV29-1; J gene: TRBJ2-7; clone size: NA; CDR3 protein: CSVVGLAGGRFREQYF; CDR3 DNA: TGCAGCGTTGTGGGACTAGCGGGAGGGCGGTTCCGCGAGCAGTACTTC
D gene: NA; V gene: TRBV29-1; J gene: TRBJ1-2; clone size: NA; CDR3 protein: CSAAVGGYTF; CDR3 DNA: TGCAGCGCCGCAGTGGGCGGCTACACCTTC
D gene: TRBD2; V gene: TRBV7-9; J gene: TRBJ2-1; clone size: NA; CDR3 protein: CASRREDLYNEQFF; CDR3 DNA: TGTGCCAGCCGGCGGGAGGATTTGTACAATGAGCAGTTCTTC
D gene: NA; V gene: TRBV6-5; J gene: TRBJ2-5; clone size: NA; CDR3 protein: CASSYSFGTQYF; CDR3 DNA: TGTGCCAGCAGTTACTCCTTTGGGACCCAGTACTTC
D gene: NA; V gene: TRBV5-1; J gene: TRBJ1-1; clone size: NA; CDR3 protein: CASSLRQTRNTEAFF; CDR3 DNA: TGCGCCAGCAGCTTAAGACAGACGAGGAACACTGAAGCTTTCTTT
D gene: NA; V gene: TRBV7-2; J gene: TRBJ2-3; clone size: NA; CDR3 protein: CASSPRQTDTQYF; CDR3 DNA: TGTGCCAGCAGCCCAAGACAGACAGATACGCAGTATTTT
D gene: TRBD2; V gene: TRBV7-2; J gene: TRBJ2-3; clone size: NA; CDR3 protein: CASSSGLAGISTDTQYF; CDR3 DNA: TGTGCCAGCAGCTCGGGACTAGCGGGGATAAGCACAGATACGCAGTATTTT
D gene: TRBD1; V gene: TRBV27; J gene: TRBJ2-5; clone size: NA; CDR3 protein: CASSFRGLETQYF; CDR3 DNA: TGTGCCAGCAGTTTCAGGGGGCTTGAGACCCAGTACTTC
D gene: NA; V gene: TRBV20-1; J gene: TRBJ2-1; clone size: NA; CDR3 protein: CSARDRGRSLGYNEQFF; CDR3 DNA: TGCAGTGCTAGAGATCGGGGGCGGAGTCTGGGTTACAATGAGCAGTTCTTC
D gene: TRBD2; V gene: TRBV7-2; J gene: TRBJ2-1; clone size: once; CDR3 protein: CASGLAGMNEQFF; CDR3 DNA: TGTGCCAGTGGACTAGCGGGGATGAATGAGCAGTTCTTC
D gene: TRBD2; V gene: TRBV7-9; J gene: TRBJ2-3; clone size: NA; CDR3 protein: CASGPGLAASTDTQYF; CDR3 DNA: TGTGCCAGCGGCCCGGGACTAGCGGCAAGCACAGATACGCAGTATTTT
D gene: NA; V gene: TRBV5-6; J gene: TRBJ2-7; clone size: NA; CDR3 protein: CASSLSGPGEQYF; CDR3 DNA: TGTGCCAGCAGCTTGTCAGGGCCTGGCGAGCAGTACTTC
D gene: NA; V gene: TRBV15; J gene: TRBJ2-4; clone size: NA; CDR3 protein: CAIGGILGAKNIQYF; CDR3 DNA: TGTGCCATCGGGGGCATTCTCGGGGCCAAAAACATTCAGTACTTC
D gene: NA; V gene: TRBV29-1; J gene: TRBJ1-5; clone size: NA; CDR3 protein: CSVVGGPGENQPQHF; CDR3 DNA: TGCAGCGTTGTGGGAGGTCCGGGTGAGAATCAGCCCCAGCATTTT
D gene: NA; V gene: TRBV15; J gene: TRBJ2-7; clone size: NA; CDR3 protein: CATSAKGKTYEQYF; CDR3 DNA: TGTGCCACCAGCGCCAAGGGAAAGACCTACGAGCAGTACTTC
D gene: NA; V gene: TRBV20-1; J gene: TRBJ2-3; clone size: NA; CDR3 protein: CSASASEFPGDTQYF; CDR3 DNA: TGCAGTGCTAGTGCCTCTGAGTTTCCCGGCGATACGCAGTATTTT
D gene: TRBD1; V gene: TRBV4-3; J gene: TRBJ1-2; clone size: NA; CDR3 protein: CASSLTQFGDRGLYYGYTF; CDR3 DNA: TGCGCCAGCAGCCTCACCCAATTTGGGGACAGGGGACTTTACTATGGCTACACCTTC
D gene: TRBD1; V gene: TRBV5-1; J gene: TRBJ2-3; clone size: few; CDR3 protein: CASSFSGTGGFTDTQYF; CDR3 DNA: TGCGCCAGCAGCTTCTCCGGGACAGGGGGATTCACAGATACGCAGTATTTT
D gene: TRBD2; V gene: TRBV20-1; J gene: TRBJ2-1; clone size: NA; CDR3 protein: CSASLAGGLYNEQFF; CDR3 DNA: TGCAGTGCTAGTCTAGCGGGAGGACTGTACAATGAGCAGTTCTTC
D gene: NA; V gene: TRBV11-2; J gene: TRBJ1-2; clone size: once; CDR3 protein: CASSFGASNYGYTF; CDR3 DNA: TGTGCCAGCAGCTTCGGGGCGTCCAACTATGGCTACACCTTC
D gene: NA; V gene: TRBV11-2; J gene: TRBJ1-2; clone size: once; CDR3 protein: CASSLGAPGYTF; CDR3 DNA: TGTGCCAGCAGCTTAGGTGCTCCTGGCTACACCTTC
D gene: TRBD1; V gene: TRBV25-1; J gene: TRBJ2-6; clone size: NA; CDR3 protein: CASSEATGAGANVLTF; CDR3 DNA: TGTGCCAGCAGTGAAGCGACAGGGGCTGGGGCCAACGTCCTGACTTTC
D gene: TRBD2; V gene: TRBV5-1; J gene: TRBJ2-3; clone size: NA; CDR3 protein: CASSRSGGGTDTQYF; CDR3 DNA: TGCGCCAGCAGCCGGAGCGGGGGAGGCACAGATACGCAGTATTTT
D gene: TRBD1; V gene: TRBV4-1; J gene: TRBJ2-1; clone size: few; CDR3 protein: CASSQGTGEYEQFF; CDR3 DNA: TGCGCCAGCAGCCAGGGGACAGGGGAATATGAGCAGTTCTTC
D gene: TRBD2; V gene: TRBV27; J gene: TRBJ2-5; clone size: NA; CDR3 protein: CASSFSGLAGEKLATQYF; CDR3 DNA: TGTGCCAGCAGTTTCTCGGGACTAGCGGGAGAAAAGCTTGCGACCCAGTACTTC
D gene: TRBD1; V gene: TRBV7-6; J gene: TRBJ2-7; clone size: NA; CDR3 protein: CASSSKDRVEQYF; CDR3 DNA: TGTGCCAGCAGCTCCAAAGACAGGGTCGAGCAGTACTTC
D gene: NA; V gene: TRBV5-4; J gene: TRBJ1-2; clone size: NA; CDR3 protein: CASSLDPASNYGYTF; CDR3 DNA: TGTGCCAGCAGCTTGGATCCGGCTTCGAACTATGGCTACACCTTC
D gene: NA; V gene: TRBV2; J gene: TRBJ2-7; clone size: NA; CDR3 protein: CAGTPWASYEQYF; CDR3 DNA: TGTGCCGGCACGCCCTGGGCCTCCTACGAGCAGTACTTC
D gene: NA; V gene: TRBV20-1; J gene: TRBJ1-3; clone size: NA; CDR3 protein: CSARVPGDSGNTIYF; CDR3 DNA: TGCAGTGCTAGAGTACCAGGGGACTCCGGAAACACCATATATTTT
D gene: NA; V gene: TRBV6-1; J gene: TRBJ2-5; clone size: NA; CDR3 protein: CASTRDHRETQYF; CDR3 DNA: TGTGCCAGCACCAGGGACCATCGAGAGACCCAGTACTTC
D gene: NA; V gene: TRBV10-2; J gene: TRBJ2-3; clone size: NA; CDR3 protein: CANSDSERDTQYF; CDR3 DNA: TGCGCCAACAGTGATAGCGAGAGGGATACGCAGTATTTT
D gene: TRBD2; V gene: TRBV7-2; J gene: TRBJ2-1; clone size: few; CDR3 protein: CASSFLGSGGALNEQFF; CDR3 DNA: TGTGCCAGCAGCTTCCTTGGGAGCGGGGGGGCTTTAAATGAGCAGTTCTTC
D gene: TRBD2; V gene: TRBV24-1; J gene: TRBJ2-1; clone size: few; CDR3 protein: CATSDSYSRTSGRNEQFF; CDR3 DNA: TGTGCCACCAGTGATTCATACTCTCGAACTAGCGGGAGGAATGAGCAGTTCTTC